This TCR beta chain was sequenced during a study of radiotherapy plus CTLA-4 blockade in lung cancer. Study-wide context: Objective responses arose in 15% to 20% of patients, and 31% experienced disease control.

Remarks on this clone: Its antigen is not identified.

Germline CDR1 and CDR2: SSHAT and FNYEAQ (reference sequence). This CDR3 region has 15 residues. The V and J ends lost 5 bases and 2 bases respectively, with 16 bases between them. Regarding the study as a whole: Response, reportedly, was best predicted by interferon-beta along with early blood T cell clone dynamics. In blood, after radiotherapy plus ipilimumab, tumor-derived TCR clones expanded.

Data came from immunoSEQ multiplex PCR; TCRdb stores just in-frame clones and leaves some out. The table includes about 25,000 clones, 60% to 75% detected once. The sample in question was peripheral blood, obtained from a patient treated with radiotherapy plus ipilimumab. The receptor comes from a human donor with non-small cell lung cancer whose response to radiotherapy plus ipilimumab could not be evaluated. J is TRBJ2-7 and V is TRBV7-7; possibly TRBD2 for D (6 bases). The CDR3 nucleotides are TGTGCCAGCAGCGCGCACTGGGGGGATGCCTACGAGCAGTACTTC. This translates into CASSAHWGDAYEQYF. The entire variable domain, with the rest obtained from reference TRBV7-7 and TRBJ2-7, is as follows: GAGVSQSPRYKVTKRGQDVTLRCDPISSHATLYWYQQALGQGPEFLTYFNYEAQPDKSGLPSDRFSAERPEGSISTLTIQRTEQRDSAMYRCASSAHWGDAYEQYFGPGTRLTVT.